This T cell receptor (beta chain) is drawn from a study of blood T cell repertoires in COVID-19. Trimming took off 8 bases at V and 2 bases at J, with 23 bases between the two ends. The CDR3 is 17 amino acids. Germline assignment: CDR1 SNHLY and CDR2 FYNNEI. Here immunoSEQ multiplex PCR was the method, and the copy in TCRdb shows in-frame clones only, minus some. The data show around 130,000 clones, 75% to 90% seen once. This clone appeared many times. The sequence derives from a man between 65 and 85 years old with active or convalescent COVID-19. The sequenced sample was peripheral blood. The V call is TRBV2, the J call TRBJ2-3; D possibly corresponds to TRBD2 (5 bases). This CDR3 is CASGEVDGIWDTDTQYF. DNA of the CDR3: TGTGCCAGCGGCGAAGTCGACGGGATATGGGACACAGATACGCAGTATTTT.